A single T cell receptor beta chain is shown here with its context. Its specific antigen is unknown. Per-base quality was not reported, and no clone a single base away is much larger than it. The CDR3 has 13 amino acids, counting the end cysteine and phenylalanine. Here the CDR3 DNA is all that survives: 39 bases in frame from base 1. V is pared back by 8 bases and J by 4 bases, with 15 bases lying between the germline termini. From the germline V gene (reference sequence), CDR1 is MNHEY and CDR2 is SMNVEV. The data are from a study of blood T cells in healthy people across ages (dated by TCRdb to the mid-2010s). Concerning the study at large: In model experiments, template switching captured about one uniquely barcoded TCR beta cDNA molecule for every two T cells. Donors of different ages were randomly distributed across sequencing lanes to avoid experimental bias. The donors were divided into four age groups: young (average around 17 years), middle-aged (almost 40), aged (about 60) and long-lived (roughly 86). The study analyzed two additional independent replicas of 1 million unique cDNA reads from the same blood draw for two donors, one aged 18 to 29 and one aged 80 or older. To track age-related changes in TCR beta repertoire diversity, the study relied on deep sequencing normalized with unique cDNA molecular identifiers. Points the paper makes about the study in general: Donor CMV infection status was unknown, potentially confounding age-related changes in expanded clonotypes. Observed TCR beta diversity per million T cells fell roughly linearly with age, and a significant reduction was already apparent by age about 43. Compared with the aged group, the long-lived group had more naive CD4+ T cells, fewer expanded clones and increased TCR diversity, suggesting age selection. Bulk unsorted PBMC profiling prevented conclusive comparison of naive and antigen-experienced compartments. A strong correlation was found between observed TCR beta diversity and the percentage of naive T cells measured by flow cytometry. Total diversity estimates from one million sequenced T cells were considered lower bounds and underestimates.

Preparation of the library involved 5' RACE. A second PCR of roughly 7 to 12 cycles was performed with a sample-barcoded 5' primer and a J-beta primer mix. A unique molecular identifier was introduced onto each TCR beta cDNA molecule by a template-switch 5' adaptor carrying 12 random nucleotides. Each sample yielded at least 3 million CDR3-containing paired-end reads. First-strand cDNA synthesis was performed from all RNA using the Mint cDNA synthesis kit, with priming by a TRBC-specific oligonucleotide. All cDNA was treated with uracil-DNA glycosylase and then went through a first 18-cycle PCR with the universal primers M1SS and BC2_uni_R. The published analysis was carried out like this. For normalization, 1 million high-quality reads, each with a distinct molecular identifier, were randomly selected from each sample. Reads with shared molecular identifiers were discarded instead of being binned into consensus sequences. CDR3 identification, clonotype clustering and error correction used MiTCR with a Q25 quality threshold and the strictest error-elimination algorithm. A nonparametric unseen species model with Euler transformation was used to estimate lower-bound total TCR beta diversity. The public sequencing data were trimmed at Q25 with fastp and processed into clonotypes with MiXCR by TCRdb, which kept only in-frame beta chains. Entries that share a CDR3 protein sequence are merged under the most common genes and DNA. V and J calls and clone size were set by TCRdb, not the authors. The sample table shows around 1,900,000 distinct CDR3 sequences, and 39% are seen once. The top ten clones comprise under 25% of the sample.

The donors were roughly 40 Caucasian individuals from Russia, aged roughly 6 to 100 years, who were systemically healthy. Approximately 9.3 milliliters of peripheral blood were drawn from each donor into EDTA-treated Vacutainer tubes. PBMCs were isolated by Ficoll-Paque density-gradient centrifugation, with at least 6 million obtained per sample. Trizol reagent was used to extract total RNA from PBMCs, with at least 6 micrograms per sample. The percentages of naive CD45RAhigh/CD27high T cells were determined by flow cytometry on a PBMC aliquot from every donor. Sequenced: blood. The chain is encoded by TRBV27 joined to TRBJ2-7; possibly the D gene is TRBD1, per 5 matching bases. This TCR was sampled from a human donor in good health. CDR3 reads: CASAAGFNYEQYF. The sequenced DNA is TGTGCCAGCGCGGCAGGGTTCAATTACGAGCAGTACTTC.